The present T cell receptor (beta chain) was sequenced within a study of blood T cell repertoires in COVID-19. On the study more broadly: The samples span acute and convalescent COVID-19 from the United States, Italy and Spain.

This CDR3 spans 14 amino acids. From germline, CDR1 is SGHRS and CDR2 YFSETQ. V shed 4 bases and J 3 bases; nucleotides not matched to a gene: 5. Method: immunoSEQ multiplex PCR; TCRdb's copy keeps in-frame clones and lacks some. The sample lists approximately 62,000 clones, around four fifths occurring once. The specimen was peripheral blood. This chain links TRBV5-1 with TRBJ2-7; the match to TRBD1 covers 9 bases. The sequence derives from a woman in her fifties or sixties with active or convalescent COVID-19. The CDR3 sequence is CASSPGQGFYEQYF. CDR3 coding DNA: TGCGCCAGCAGCCCCGGACAGGGGTTCTACGAGCAGTACTTC.